These 24 T cell receptor beta chains came from one sample sequenced in a study of control samples from healthy donors and cancer patients (dated by TCRdb to the early 2020s). The library was prepared using the immunoSEQ multiplex PCR assay. TCRdb took over this immuneACCESS table, retaining in-frame rearrangements with V and J assigned. Such tables are incomplete; in checked studies, under half of the missing clones stem from an unresolved V gene, and the remainder is unexplained. The sample table lists 98,000 or so clones, about 80% of them with a count of one. Of the sample, 5% to 8.5% falls within the top ten clones. The sample was blood. Every receptor here comes from a man aged 18 to 29 in good health.

V usage is TRBV28 and J usage is TRBJ1-1; D is unclear. Trimming removed 6 bases at V and 4 bases at J, with 12 bases between. The CDR3 is 13 amino acids. Germline V gene lookup returns CDR1 MDHEN and CDR2 SYDVKM. CDR3 residues: CASRGEGVTEAFF. In nucleotides, the CDR3 is TGTGCCAGCAGGGGCGAAGGTGTCACTGAAGCTTTCTTT.

This chain joins TRBV25-1 and TRBJ1-6; the D gene is possibly TRBD1 (5 bases). The length of the CDR3 is 14 residues. Germline lookup yields CDR1 MGHDK and CDR2 SYGVNS. Between the trimmed V and J ends, which lost 2 bases and 9 bases, there was a span of 11 bases. The CDR3 DNA reads TGTGCCAGCAGTGAAGTTCGGAGGGGTTCACCCCTCCACTTT. It yields the protein CASSEVRRGSPLHF.

This clone came up once. The chain links TRBV18 to TRBJ1-1, with D possibly matching TRBD1 (6 bases). This CDR3 has 15 residues. Germline loops: CDR1 KGHSH, CDR2 LQKENI. The V end lost 1 base, the J end lost 0 bases, and 9 bases lay between the germline ends. CDR3 coding DNA: TGTGCCAGCTCACCACGAAAGGGGGTGAACACTGAAGCTTTCTTT. Its translation is CASSPRKGVNTEAFF. Full variable domain (missing parts from reference TRBV18 and TRBJ1-1): NAGVMQNPRHLVRRRGQEARLRCSPMKGHSHVYWYRQLPEEGLKFMVYLQKENIIDESGMPKERFSAEFPKEGPSILRIQQVVRGDSAAYFCASSPRKGVNTEAFFGQGTRLTVV.

This chain connects TRBV29-1 to TRBJ2-2; D is unclear. There are 13 residues in the CDR3. Germline CDR1 reads SQVTM; CDR2 reads ANQGSEA. V lost 6 bases, J lost 13 bases, and 21 bases lay in between. CDR3 coding DNA: TGCAGCGTATCTCATGTTCCCCCATATCCGCTGTTTTTT. Translation gives CSVSHVPPYPLFF.

V and J are TRBV3-1 (or the pseudogene TRBV3-2) and TRBJ2-7; TRBD1 aligns across 7 bases. CDR1 and CDR2 from the germline V gene are LGHDT and YNNKEL (reference sequence). The CDR3 totals 17 residues. After removal of 3 bases from V and 1 base from J, the junction contained 12 bases not matched to a gene. Here the CDR3 reads CASSHSDRNSPSYEQYF. The CDR3 coding sequence is TGTGCCAGCAGCCACTCGGACAGGAACAGCCCTTCCTACGAGCAGTACTTC.

The chain links TRBV5-5 to TRBJ2-1; the match to TRBD2 covers 10 bases. This CDR3 is built from 13 residues. The trim removed 9 bases at V and 7 bases at J, leaving 7 bases unmatched. Germline CDR1 is SGHKS and CDR2 is YYEKEE (reference sequence). This CDR3 is CATQRGGSNEQFF. The CDR3 nucleotides read TGTGCCACTCAGCGGGGGGGCAGTAATGAGCAGTTCTTC.

This sequence joins TRBV7-9 and TRBJ1-1; D is possibly TRBD1 (5 bases). From germline, CDR1 is SEHNR and CDR2 FQNEAQ (reference sequence). The CDR3 has 14 residues. Between the trimmed V and J ends, which lost 1 base and 5 bases, there was a span of 11 bases. Here the CDR3 DNA reads TGTGCCAGCAGCTTAGTAGGGGATGGGACTGAAGCTTTCTTT. Amino acid sequence: CASSLVGDGTEAFF.

The chain couples TRBV9 to TRBJ2-1, with TRBD1 identical over 8 bases. With 4 bases clipped from V and 7 bases from J, the junction kept 7 bases outside the gene matches. CDR3 length: 14 residues. Germline CDR1 is SGDLS and CDR2 is YYNGEE. The CDR3 DNA follows: TGTGCCAGCAGCCCACAGGGGGTTAGAAATGAGCAGTTCTTC. Residues: CASSPQGVRNEQFF.

The chain is built from TRBV10-3 and TRBJ2-2; D is perhaps TRBD1 or TRBD2 (6 bases each). The CDR3 is made up of 13 amino acids. Germline V gives CDR1 ENHRY, CDR2 SYGVKD. The V and J ends lost 9 bases and 4 bases respectively, with 12 bases between them. CDR3 loop: CAMGGHSTGELFF. The CDR3 nucleotides read TGTGCCATGGGGGGACACAGCACCGGGGAGCTGTTTTTT.

The V gene is TRBV20-1, the J gene TRBJ2-7; the D is unclear. The CDR3 consists of 11 residues. V was shortened by 1 base and J by 5 bases, with 6 bases between the two germline ends. CDR1 is DFQATT and CDR2 is SNEGSKA in the germline V gene (reference sequence). DNA of the CDR3: TGCAGTGCTAGAGGTGTTAACGAGCAGTACGTC. Translating gives CSARGVNEQYV.

The chain uses TRBV6-2 or TRBV6-3 and TRBJ2-7; D may be TRBD1 or TRBD2 (5 bases each). The CDR3 has 14 residues. In germline, CDR1 is MNHEY, CDR2 SVGEGT. Trimming took 2 bases from V and 2 from J, leaving 10 bases between them. CDR3 region: CASSYRDGAYEQYF. CDR3 bases: TGTGCCAGCAGTTACCGGGACGGGGCCTACGAGCAGTACTTC.

V usage is TRBV19 and J usage is TRBJ1-1; possibly TRBD1 for D (6 bases). Trimming took 5 bases from V and 0 from J, leaving 10 bases between them. Germline V gene data show CDR1 as LNHDA and CDR2 as SQIVND (reference sequence). The CDR3 contains 14 residues. The CDR3 sequence: CASSVGHLNTEAFF. CDR3 in DNA: TGTGCCAGTAGTGTGGGACATCTGAACACTGAAGCTTTCTTT.

The chain's CDR3 is CASSPGDRGRLGYTF. In nucleotides, the CDR3 is TGTGCCAGCAGCCCCGGGGACAGGGGGCGTCTTGGCTACACCTTC. This rearrangement joins TRBV7-9 to TRBJ1-2; 12 bases agree with TRBD1. The CDR3 spans 15 residues. V lost 5 bases and J lost 7; bases outside the gene matches: 8. The germline V gene has CDR1 SEHNR and CDR2 FQNEAQ (reference sequence).

The chain links TRBV19 to TRBJ2-7; 7 bases match TRBD1. V lost 6 bases to trimming and J lost 6 bases; unmatched junction nucleotides: 8. Germline CDR1 reads LNHDA; CDR2 reads SQIVND (reference sequence). The CDR3 spans 13 residues. The CDR3 bases are TGTGCCAGTAGAAGTGACAGGGCTGGCGAGCAGTACTTC. Amino acids: CASRSDRAGEQYF.

This chain connects TRBV19 to TRBJ1-3; 7 bases align to TRBD1. Germline loops: CDR1 LNHDA, CDR2 SQIVND (reference sequence). The CDR3 is 15 residues long. V shed 4 bases, J shed 0 bases, and the junction held 3 bases outside the gene matches. CDR3 sequence (DNA): TGTGCCAGTAGTAACCGGGACAGCTCTGGAAACACCATATATTTT. Protein sequence: CASSNRDSSGNTIYF.

This clone appeared once. The gene calls are TRBV28 and TRBJ1-5; the match to TRBD1 covers 7 bases. V shed 10 bases and J 1 base; nucleotides not matched to a gene: 13. This CDR3 has 16 residues. Germline assignment: CDR1 MDHEN and CDR2 SYDVKM. The CDR3 loop is CATFAKTQGSNQPQHF. The CDR3, as DNA: TGTGCCACTTTCGCGAAGACACAGGGGAGCAATCAGCCCCAGCATTTT.

The chain combines TRBV28 with TRBJ1-2; tentatively, D is TRBD1 (5 bases). The CDR3 runs 16 residues. V lost 2 bases and J lost 8, with 21 bases in between. Germline V gives CDR1 MDHEN, CDR2 SYDVKM. CDR3 nucleotides: TGTGCCAGCAGTTTAAGTCCCTTGGTAGGGGCAGGAGGCTACACCTTC. Its protein is CASSLSPLVGAGGYTF.

The chain links TRBV19 to TRBJ2-5; 14 bases are a match to TRBD2. The CDR3 is made up of 18 amino acids. Germline V gene sequence: CDR1 LNHDA, CDR2 SQIVND (reference sequence). The V segment lost 1 base and the J segment 5 bases; nucleotides outside the gene matches: 9. CDR3 DNA sequence: TGTGCCAGTAGTATAGCACACGGACTAGCGGGGGGCCTGGAGACCCAGTACTTC. Translating gives CASSIAHGLAGGLETQYF.

This clone was observed a handful of times. V usage is TRBV27 and J usage is TRBJ1-2; tentatively, D is TRBD1 (5 bases). The germline V gene has CDR1 MNHEY and CDR2 SMNVEV (reference sequence). V dropped 6 bases and J dropped 3 bases, with 17 bases sitting between them. This CDR3 has 15 amino acids. The CDR3 sequence: CASRELRDSYYGYTF. The CDR3 DNA is TGTGCCAGCAGAGAACTCCGGGACTCCTACTATGGCTACACCTTC.

This chain joins TRBV7-9 and TRBJ2-7, with D maybe TRBD2 (5 bases). From germline, CDR1 is SEHNR and CDR2 FQNEAQ (reference sequence). CDR3 size: 14 residues. V dropped 5 bases and J dropped 6 bases, with 17 bases sitting between them. In DNA, the CDR3 is TGTGCCAGCAGCCCCGGGGATGTGCAGTTCGAGCAGTACTTC. Translating gives CASSPGDVQFEQYF.

V is TRBV6-4 and J is TRBJ2-1, with 7 positions matching TRBD1. The J segment lost 7 bases and the V segment lost 2 bases, leaving 8 bases of the junction unmatched. CDR3 length: 15 residues. From germline, CDR1 is MRHNA and CDR2 SNTAGT. The CDR3 protein is CASSDRAGGENEQFF. The CDR3 DNA is TGTGCCAGCAGTGACCGCGCAGGGGGAGAAAATGAGCAGTTCTTC.

V usage is TRBV28 and J usage is TRBJ2-5, with D perhaps TRBD2 (6 bases). CDR3 size: 15 residues. Trimming took 3 bases from V and 2 from J, leaving 13 bases between them. The V gene's germline CDR1 is MDHEN and CDR2 SYDVKM. The CDR3 nucleotides read TGTGCCAGCAGTTTTTTTATAGCGGAACAAGAGACCCAGTACTTC. Protein product: CASSFFIAEQETQYF.

This clone was detected only once. The chain carries TRBV2 and TRBJ1-1, with 8 bases fitting TRBD1. CDR1 SNHLY and CDR2 FYNNEI come from the germline V gene. The CDR3 is 15 amino acids. Trimming at V came to 3 bases and at J to 5 bases, leaving 8 bases not matched to a gene. CDR3 loop: CASSDPGGRGTEAFF. The CDR3 DNA follows: TGTGCCAGCAGTGACCCAGGGGGCCGCGGTACTGAAGCTTTCTTT.

To note about this clone: This CDR3 is also generated by other DNA sequences in the sample. The chain has TRBV12-3 or TRBV12-4 and TRBJ1-2; D gene ambiguous. Trimming cost V 5 bases and J 1 base, with 8 bases left between them. The CDR3 spans 13 residues. CDR3 sequence: CASSPGLNYGYTF. CDR3 nucleotide sequence: TGTGCCAGCAGTCCCGGGCTTAACTATGGCTACACCTTC.